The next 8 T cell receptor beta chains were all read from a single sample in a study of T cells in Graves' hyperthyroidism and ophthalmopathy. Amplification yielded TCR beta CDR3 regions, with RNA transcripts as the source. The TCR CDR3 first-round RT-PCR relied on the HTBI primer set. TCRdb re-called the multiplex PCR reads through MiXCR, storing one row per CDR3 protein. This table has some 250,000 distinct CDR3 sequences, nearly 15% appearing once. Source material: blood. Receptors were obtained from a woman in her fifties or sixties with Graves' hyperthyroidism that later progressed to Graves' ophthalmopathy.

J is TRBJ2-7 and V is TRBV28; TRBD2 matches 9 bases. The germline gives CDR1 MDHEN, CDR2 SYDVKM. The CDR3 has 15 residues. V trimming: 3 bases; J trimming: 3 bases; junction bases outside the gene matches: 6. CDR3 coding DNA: TGTGCCAGCAGTTTTTCGGCGGGAGGGAGCTACGAGCAGTACTTC. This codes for CASSFSAGGSYEQYF.

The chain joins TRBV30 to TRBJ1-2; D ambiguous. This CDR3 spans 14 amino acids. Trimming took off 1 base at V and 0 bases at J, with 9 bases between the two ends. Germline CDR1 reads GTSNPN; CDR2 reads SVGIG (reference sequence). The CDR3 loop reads CAWSDTTPNYGYTF. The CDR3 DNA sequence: TGTGCCTGGAGTGACACTACACCTAACTATGGCTACACCTTC. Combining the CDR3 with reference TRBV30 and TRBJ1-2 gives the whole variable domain SQTIHQWPATLVQPVGSPLSLECTVEGTSNPNLYWYRQAAGRGLQLLFYSVGIGQISSEVPQNLSASRPQDRQFILSSKKLLLSDSGFYLCAWSDTTPNYGYTFGSGTRLTVV.

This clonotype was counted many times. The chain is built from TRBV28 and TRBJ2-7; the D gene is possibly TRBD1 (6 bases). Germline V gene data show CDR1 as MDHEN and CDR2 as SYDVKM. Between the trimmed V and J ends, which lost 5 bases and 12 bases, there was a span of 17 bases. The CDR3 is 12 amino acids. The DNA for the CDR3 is TGTGCCAGCAGTCCGATCGGACAGAGGAGGTACTTC. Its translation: CASSPIGQRRYF.

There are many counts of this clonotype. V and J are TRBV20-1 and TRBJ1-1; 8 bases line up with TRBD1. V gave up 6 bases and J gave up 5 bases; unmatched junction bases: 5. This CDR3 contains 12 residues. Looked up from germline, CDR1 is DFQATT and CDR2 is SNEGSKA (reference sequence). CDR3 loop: CSARGRRTEAFF. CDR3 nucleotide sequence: TGCAGTGCCAGGGGGCGCAGGACTGAAGCTTTCTTT.

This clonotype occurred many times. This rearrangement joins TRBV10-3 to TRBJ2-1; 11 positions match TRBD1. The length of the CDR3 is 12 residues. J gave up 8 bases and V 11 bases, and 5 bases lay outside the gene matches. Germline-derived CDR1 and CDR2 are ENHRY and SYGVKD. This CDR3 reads CAGGQGEYEQFF. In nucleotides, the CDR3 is TGTGCCGGGGGACAGGGGGAATATGAGCAGTTCTTC.

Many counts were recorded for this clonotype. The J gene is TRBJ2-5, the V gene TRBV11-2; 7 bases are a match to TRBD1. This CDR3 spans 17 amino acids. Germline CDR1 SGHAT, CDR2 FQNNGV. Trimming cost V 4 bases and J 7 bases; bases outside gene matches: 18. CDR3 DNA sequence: TGTGCCAGCAGCTCCCCTAAGGGACAGAGAGGTTTGGGGACCCAGTACTTC. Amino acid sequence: CASSSPKGQRGLGTQYF.

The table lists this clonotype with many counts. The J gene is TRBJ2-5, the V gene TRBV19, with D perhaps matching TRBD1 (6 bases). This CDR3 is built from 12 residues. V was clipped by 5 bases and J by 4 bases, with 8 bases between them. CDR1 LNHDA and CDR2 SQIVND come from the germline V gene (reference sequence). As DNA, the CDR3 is TGTGCCAGTAGTTCACAGGGAGAGACCCAGTACTTC. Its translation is CASSSQGETQYF.

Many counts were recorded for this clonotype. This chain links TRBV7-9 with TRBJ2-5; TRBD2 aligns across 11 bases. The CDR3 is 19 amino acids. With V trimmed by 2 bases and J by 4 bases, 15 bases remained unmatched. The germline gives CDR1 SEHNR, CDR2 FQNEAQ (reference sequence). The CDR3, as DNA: TGTGCCAGCAGCTTAATTCTACTAGCGGGAGAGGGTTTGGGAGAGACCCAGTACTTC. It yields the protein CASSLILLAGEGLGETQYF.